These T cell receptor beta chains were read from a single sample in a study of memory CD4+ T cells and cytomegalovirus serostatus. Produced via immunoSEQ multiplex PCR; TCRdb's table is partial and in-frame only. Here the sample spans around 38,000 clones, about 79% being singletons. Sample: memory CD4+ T cells from blood. These receptors were collected from an adult in good health and CMV-seronegative. The CDR3 runs from the conserved cysteine through the conserved F or W. Rows give clone size only sometimes, using once, few, many, or a class for an expanded clone.

j_call: TRBJ1-2
clone_size: once
v_call: TRBV5-1
cdr3_aa: CASSLDGVYGYTF

j_call: TRBJ1-5
clone_size: -
v_call: TRBV7-2
cdr3_aa: CASSLEENQPQHF

j_call: TRBJ2-1
clone_size: -
v_call: TRBV20-1
cdr3_aa: CSAVPYNEQFF

j_call: TRBJ1-4
clone_size: -
v_call: TRBV19
cdr3_aa: CASSSRRRGLGEKLFF

j_call: TRBJ2-2
clone_size: -
v_call: TRBV7-2
cdr3_aa: CASSLVAGTGELFF

j_call: TRBJ2-7
clone_size: -
v_call: TRBV29-1
cdr3_aa: CSPQSGVGNSYEQYF

j_call: TRBJ2-4
clone_size: -
v_call: TRBV30
cdr3_aa: CAWSVLARYF

j_call: TRBJ1-3
clone_size: -
v_call: TRBV28
cdr3_aa: CASVEYSGNTIYF

j_call: TRBJ2-5
clone_size: -
v_call: TRBV5-1
cdr3_aa: CASSFGQGETQYF

j_call: TRBJ2-6
clone_size: -
v_call: TRBV5-5
cdr3_aa: CASSFGVSGANVLTF

j_call: TRBJ1-4
clone_size: few
v_call: TRBV13
cdr3_aa: CASSFGRGEKLFF

j_call: TRBJ2-2
clone_size: -
v_call: TRBV20-1
cdr3_aa: CSAKNTGELFF

j_call: TRBJ1-1
clone_size: -
v_call: TRBV27
cdr3_aa: CASSYGTENTEAFF

j_call: TRBJ2-5
clone_size: -
v_call: TRBV5-6
cdr3_aa: CASSSAGTKETQYF

j_call: TRBJ2-2
clone_size: -
v_call: TRBV14
cdr3_aa: CASSPLPGLAANTGELFF

j_call: TRBJ2-1
clone_size: -
v_call: TRBV27
cdr3_aa: CASRYEQFF

j_call: TRBJ1-1
clone_size: few
v_call: TRBV20-1
cdr3_aa: CSAEDYTEAFF

j_call: TRBJ2-2
clone_size: few
v_call: TRBV7-3
cdr3_aa: CASSFGPNTGELFF

j_call: TRBJ1-1
clone_size: -
v_call: TRBV5-1
cdr3_aa: CASSWEGRGNTEAFF

j_call: TRBJ2-5
clone_size: -
v_call: TRBV4-3
cdr3_aa: CASSPGLSGETQYF

j_call: TRBJ2-3
clone_size: -
v_call: TRBV2
cdr3_aa: CASKWGTSGTDTQYF

j_call: TRBJ2-2
clone_size: -
v_call: TRBV6-1
cdr3_aa: CASSGLAGNTGELFF

j_call: TRBJ2-1
clone_size: -
v_call: TRBV4-3
cdr3_aa: CASSQGVRNEQFF

j_call: TRBJ2-7
clone_size: -
v_call: TRBV30
cdr3_aa: CAWSSNRGGFYYEQYF

j_call: TRBJ1-2
clone_size: -
v_call: TRBV30
cdr3_aa: CARDNRNYGYTF

j_call: TRBJ2-1
clone_size: -
v_call: TRBV27
cdr3_aa: CASSLPGSYNEQFF

j_call: TRBJ2-6
clone_size: -
v_call: TRBV15
cdr3_aa: CATSGLGGRASGANVLTF

j_call: TRBJ2-7
clone_size: -
v_call: TRBV28
cdr3_aa: CAISGLAGAAYEQYF

j_call: TRBJ1-3
clone_size: -
v_call: TRBV7-9
cdr3_aa: CASSRQGKAGNTIYF

j_call: TRBJ2-2
clone_size: -
v_call: TRBV11-2
cdr3_aa: CASSLNARGTGELFF

j_call: TRBJ2-7
clone_size: -
v_call: TRBV9
cdr3_aa: CASSVERSTGGQYF

j_call: TRBJ2-2
clone_size: -
v_call: TRBV2
cdr3_aa: CASSPQGHGELFF

j_call: TRBJ2-7
clone_size: -
v_call: TRBV6-5
cdr3_aa: CASSRPSGSINEQYF

j_call: TRBJ2-7
clone_size: once
v_call: TRBV7-8
cdr3_aa: CASSLGDRGRSYEQYF

j_call: TRBJ1-1
clone_size: -
v_call: TRBV5-1
cdr3_aa: CASSLYSGGTEAFF

j_call: TRBJ1-2
clone_size: -
v_call: TRBV10-3
cdr3_aa: CAISGGPGYGYTF

j_call: TRBJ1-1
clone_size: -
v_call: TRBV19
cdr3_aa: CASSISAKGPGQNTEAFF

j_call: TRBJ2-1
clone_size: -
v_call: TRBV5-1
cdr3_aa: CASSLASGRGAYNEQFF

j_call: TRBJ1-1
clone_size: -
v_call: TRBV7-2
cdr3_aa: CASSLLGQGVAFF

j_call: TRBJ1-4
clone_size: -
v_call: TRBV18
cdr3_aa: CASSRDLGTGGEKLFF

j_call: TRBJ1-2
clone_size: -
v_call: TRBV7-9
cdr3_aa: CASSLQGNYGYTF

j_call: TRBJ2-1
clone_size: -
v_call: TRBV18
cdr3_aa: CASSSGYNEQFF

j_call: TRBJ2-3
clone_size: -
v_call: TRBV28
cdr3_aa: CASSPGAVSTDTQYF

j_call: TRBJ2-3
clone_size: -
v_call: TRBV4-2
cdr3_aa: CASSQAGSSTDTQYF

j_call: TRBJ1-4
clone_size: -
v_call: TRBV19
cdr3_aa: CASSIIGGDEKLFF

j_call: TRBJ1-2
clone_size: -
v_call: TRBV7-2
cdr3_aa: CASYGRGRGVYGYTF

j_call: TRBJ2-7
clone_size: few
v_call: TRBV28
cdr3_aa: CASSRVALNLAEQYF

j_call: TRBJ1-4
clone_size: -
v_call: TRBV7-2
cdr3_aa: CASSPGDRREKLFF

j_call: TRBJ2-2
clone_size: -
v_call: TRBV28
cdr3_aa: CASSLAGDRGLDGGELFF

j_call: TRBJ1-1
clone_size: -
v_call: TRBV2
cdr3_aa: CASSEAWGDGGAFF

j_call: TRBJ2-3
clone_size: -
v_call: TRBV10-3
cdr3_aa: CAISDSGTGTDTQYF

j_call: TRBJ2-2
clone_size: -
v_call: TRBV29-1
cdr3_aa: CSVEGQPGELFF

j_call: TRBJ2-7
clone_size: medium-sized
v_call: TRBV5-5
cdr3_aa: CASSSIRGYEQYF

j_call: TRBJ2-3
clone_size: -
v_call: TRBV7-9
cdr3_aa: CASSSGTNTDTQYF

j_call: TRBJ2-6
clone_size: -
v_call: TRBV5-1
cdr3_aa: CASSLDVSGANVLTF